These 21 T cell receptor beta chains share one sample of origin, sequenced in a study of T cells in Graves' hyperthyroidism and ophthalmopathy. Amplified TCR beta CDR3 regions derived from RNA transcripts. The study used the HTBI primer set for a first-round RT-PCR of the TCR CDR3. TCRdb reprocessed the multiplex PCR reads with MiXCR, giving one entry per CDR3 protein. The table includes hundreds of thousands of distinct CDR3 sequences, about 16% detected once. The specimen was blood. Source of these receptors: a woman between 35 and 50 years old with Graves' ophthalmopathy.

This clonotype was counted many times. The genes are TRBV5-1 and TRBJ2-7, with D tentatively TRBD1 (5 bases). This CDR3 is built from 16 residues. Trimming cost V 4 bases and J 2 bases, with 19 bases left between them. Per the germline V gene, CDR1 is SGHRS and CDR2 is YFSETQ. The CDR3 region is CASSQTGSSLTYEQYF. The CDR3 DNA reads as TGCGCCAGCAGCCAAACAGGCTCGAGTCTGACCTACGAGCAGTACTTC.

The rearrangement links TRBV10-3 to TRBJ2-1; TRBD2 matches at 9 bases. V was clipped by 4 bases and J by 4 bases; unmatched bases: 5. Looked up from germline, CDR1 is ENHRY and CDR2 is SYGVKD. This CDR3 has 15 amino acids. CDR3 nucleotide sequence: TGTGCCATCAGTGTGGGACTAGCAGATTACAATGAGCAGTTCTTC. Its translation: CAISVGLADYNEQFF.

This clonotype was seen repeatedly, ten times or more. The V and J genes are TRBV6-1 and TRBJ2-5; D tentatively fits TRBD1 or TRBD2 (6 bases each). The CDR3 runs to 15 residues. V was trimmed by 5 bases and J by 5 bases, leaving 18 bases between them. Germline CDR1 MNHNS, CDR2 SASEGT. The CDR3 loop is CASSYESGAGETQYF. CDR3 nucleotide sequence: TGTGCCAGCAGTTACGAATCGGGGGCGGGTGAGACCCAGTACTTC.

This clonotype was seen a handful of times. This chain's CDR3 is CASSPWDSYEQYF. CDR3 nucleotides: TGTGCCAGCAGCCCTTGGGACAGCTACGAGCAGTACTTC. This sequence joins TRBV14 and TRBJ2-7; 7 bases are shared with TRBD1. Germline V CDR1 and CDR2: SGHDN, FVKESK. The length of the CDR3 is 13 residues. V lost 4 bases, J lost 3 bases, and 3 bases stayed unmatched.

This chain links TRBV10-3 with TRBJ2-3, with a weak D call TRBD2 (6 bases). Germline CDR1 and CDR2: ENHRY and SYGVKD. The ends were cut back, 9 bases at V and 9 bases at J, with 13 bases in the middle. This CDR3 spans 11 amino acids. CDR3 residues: CAIGTLETQYF. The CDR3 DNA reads TGTGCCATTGGGACTCTCGAGACGCAGTATTTT.

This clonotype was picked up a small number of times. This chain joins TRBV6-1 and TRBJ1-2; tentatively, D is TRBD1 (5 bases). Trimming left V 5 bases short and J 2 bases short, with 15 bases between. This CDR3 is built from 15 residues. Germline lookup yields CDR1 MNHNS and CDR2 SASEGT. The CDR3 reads CASSYASGTNYGYTF. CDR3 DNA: TGTGCCAGCAGTTACGCTTCCGGGACCAACTATGGCTACACCTTC.

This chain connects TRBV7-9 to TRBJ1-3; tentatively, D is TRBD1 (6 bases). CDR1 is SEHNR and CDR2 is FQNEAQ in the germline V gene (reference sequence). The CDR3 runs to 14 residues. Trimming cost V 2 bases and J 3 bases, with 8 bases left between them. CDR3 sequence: CASSLRRGGNTIYF. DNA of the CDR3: TGTGCCAGCAGCTTACGCAGGGGTGGAAACACCATATATTTT.

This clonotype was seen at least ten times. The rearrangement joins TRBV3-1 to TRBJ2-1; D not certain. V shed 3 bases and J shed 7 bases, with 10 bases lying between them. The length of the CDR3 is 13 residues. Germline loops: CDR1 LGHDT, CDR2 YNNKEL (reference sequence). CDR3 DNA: TGTGCCAGCAGCCATCGAAACTCAAATGAGCAGTTCTTC. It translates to CASSHRNSNEQFF.

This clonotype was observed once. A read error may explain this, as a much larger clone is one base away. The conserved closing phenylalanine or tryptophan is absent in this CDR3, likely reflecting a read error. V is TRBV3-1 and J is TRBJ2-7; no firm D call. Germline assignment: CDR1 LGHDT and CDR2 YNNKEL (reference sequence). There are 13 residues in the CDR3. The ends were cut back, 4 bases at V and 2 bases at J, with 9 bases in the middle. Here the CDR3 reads CASSPTLTYEQYL. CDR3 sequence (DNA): TGTGCCAGCAGCCCCACGCTGACCTACGAGCAGTACCTC.

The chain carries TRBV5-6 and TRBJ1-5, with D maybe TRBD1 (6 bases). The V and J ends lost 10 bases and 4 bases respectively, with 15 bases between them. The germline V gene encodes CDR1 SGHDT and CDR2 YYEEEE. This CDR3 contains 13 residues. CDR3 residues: CAVKRGENQPQHF. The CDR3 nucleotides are TGTGCCGTGAAAAGGGGGGAAAATCAGCCCCAGCATTTT.

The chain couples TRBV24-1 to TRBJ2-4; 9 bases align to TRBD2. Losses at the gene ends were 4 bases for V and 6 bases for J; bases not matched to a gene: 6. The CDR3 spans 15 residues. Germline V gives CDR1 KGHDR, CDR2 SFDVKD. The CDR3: CATSEASGKGNIQYF. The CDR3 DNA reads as TGTGCCACCAGTGAGGCTAGCGGGAAGGGAAACATTCAGTACTTC.

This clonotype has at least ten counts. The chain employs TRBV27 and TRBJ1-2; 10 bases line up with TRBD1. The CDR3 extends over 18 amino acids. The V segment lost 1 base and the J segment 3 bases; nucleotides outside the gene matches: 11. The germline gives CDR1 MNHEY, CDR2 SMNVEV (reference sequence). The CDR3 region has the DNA TGTGCCAGCAGTTTATTTAGGGACAGGGGCCGTCTTGACTATGGCTACACCTTC. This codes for CASSLFRDRGRLDYGYTF.

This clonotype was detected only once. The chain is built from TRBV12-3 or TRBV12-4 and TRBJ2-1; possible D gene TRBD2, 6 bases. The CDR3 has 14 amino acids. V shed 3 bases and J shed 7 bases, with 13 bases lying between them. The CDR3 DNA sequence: TGTGCCAGCAGTTTGGGGCTAGCGAAGAATGAGCAGTTCTTC. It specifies CASSLGLAKNEQFF.

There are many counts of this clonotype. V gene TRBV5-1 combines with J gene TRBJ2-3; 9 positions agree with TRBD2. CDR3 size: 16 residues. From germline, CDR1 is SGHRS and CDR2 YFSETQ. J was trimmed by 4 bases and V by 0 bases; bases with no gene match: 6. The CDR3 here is CASSLVSGLASDTQYF. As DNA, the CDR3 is TGCGCCAGCAGCTTGGTTTCGGGACTAGCATCAGATACGCAGTATTTT.

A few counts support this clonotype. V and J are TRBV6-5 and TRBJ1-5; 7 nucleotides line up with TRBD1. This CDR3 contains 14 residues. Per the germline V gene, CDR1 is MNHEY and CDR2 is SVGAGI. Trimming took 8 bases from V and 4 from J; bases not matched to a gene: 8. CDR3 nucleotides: TGTGCCAGCGTGCCGGGGACAGTAAATCAGCCCCAGCATTTT. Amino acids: CASVPGTVNQPQHF.

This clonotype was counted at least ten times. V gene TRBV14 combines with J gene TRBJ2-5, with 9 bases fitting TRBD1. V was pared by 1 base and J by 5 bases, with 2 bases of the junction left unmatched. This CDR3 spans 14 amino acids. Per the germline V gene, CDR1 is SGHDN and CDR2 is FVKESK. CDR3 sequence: CASSQATGGETQYF. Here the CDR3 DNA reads TGTGCCAGCAGCCAAGCGACAGGGGGTGAGACCCAGTACTTC.

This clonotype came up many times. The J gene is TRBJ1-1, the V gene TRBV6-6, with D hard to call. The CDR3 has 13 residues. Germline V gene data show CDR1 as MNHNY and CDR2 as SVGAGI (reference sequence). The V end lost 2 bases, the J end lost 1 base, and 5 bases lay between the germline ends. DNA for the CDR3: TGTGCCAGCAGTTACAGCAGGAACACTGAAGCTTTCTTT. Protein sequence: CASSYSRNTEAFF.

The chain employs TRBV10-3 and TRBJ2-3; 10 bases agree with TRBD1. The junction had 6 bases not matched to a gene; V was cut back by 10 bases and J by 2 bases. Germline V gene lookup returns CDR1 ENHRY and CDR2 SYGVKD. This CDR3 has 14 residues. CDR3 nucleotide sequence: TGTGCCACCCAGGGACAGGGGAACACAGATACGCAGTATTTT. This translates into CATQGQGNTDTQYF.

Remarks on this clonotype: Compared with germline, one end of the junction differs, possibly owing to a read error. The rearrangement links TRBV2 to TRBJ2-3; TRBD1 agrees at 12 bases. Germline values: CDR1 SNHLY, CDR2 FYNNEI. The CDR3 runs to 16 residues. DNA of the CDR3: TGTGCCACCAGTGACACCGGGACAGGGGGCGGGGATACGCAGTATTTT. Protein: CATSDTGTGGGDTQYF.

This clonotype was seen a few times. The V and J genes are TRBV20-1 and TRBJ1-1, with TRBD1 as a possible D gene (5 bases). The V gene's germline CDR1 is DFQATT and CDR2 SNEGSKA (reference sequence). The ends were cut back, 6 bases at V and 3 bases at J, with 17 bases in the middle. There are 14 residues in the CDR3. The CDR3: CSAVSGTAYTEAFF. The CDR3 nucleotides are TGCAGTGCCGTCTCCGGGACCGCTTACACTGAAGCTTTCTTT.

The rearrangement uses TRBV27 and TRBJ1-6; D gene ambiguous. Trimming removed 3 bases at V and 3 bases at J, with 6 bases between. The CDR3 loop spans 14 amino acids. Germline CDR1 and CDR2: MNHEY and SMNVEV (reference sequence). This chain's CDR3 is CASSLPGYNSPLHF. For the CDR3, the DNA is TGTGCCAGCAGTTTGCCAGGCTATAATTCACCCCTCCACTTT.